These T cell receptor beta chains were read from a single sample in a study of Ad26.COV2.S vaccination and SARS-CoV-2 variants. Sequenced by immunoSEQ multiplex PCR; TCRdb stores in-frame clones only, minus some. The repertoire includes some 320,000 clones, just under 85% of them detected once, and approximately 2.2% sits in the top ten. The sequencing used peripheral blood, collected in a trial of Ad26.COV2.S vaccine versus placebo. The receptor set was obtained from a person aged 18 to 65 who received the Ad26.COV2.S COVID-19 vaccine or a placebo. The CDR3 runs from the conserved cysteine through the conserved F or W. The D gene is left open where the match is weak. Size tells how often a clone was seen (once, few, many) or the class of an expanded clone, and some rows leave it out.

NA	NA	TRBV11-2	16	TRBJ1-1	CASSTNRDLENTEAFF	TGTGCCAGCAGCACTAACAGGGATCTCGAGAACACTGAAGCTTTCTTT
NA	NA	TRBV28	16	TRBJ1-4	CASSLRPGATNEKLFF	TGTGCCAGCAGTTTACGTCCAGGGGCAACTAATGAAAAACTGTTTTTT
NA	NA	TRBV27	13	TRBJ1-1	CASSSSVPSSAFF	TGTGCCAGCAGTTCGTCTGTTCCTAGCTCAGCTTTCTTT
few	TRBD2	TRBV6-2/TRBV6-3	15	TRBJ2-7	CASSLTSGGPYEQYF	TGTGCCAGCAGCCTCACTAGCGGGGGGCCCTACGAGCAGTACTTC
NA	NA	TRBV7-3	15	TRBJ1-3	CASSFDTNSGNTIYF	TGTGCCAGCAGCTTCGACACCAACTCTGGAAACACCATATATTTT
once	TRBD1	TRBV27	16	TRBJ1-1	CASAWWAGGMNTEAFF	TGTGCCAGCGCATGGTGGGCAGGGGGAATGAACACTGAAGCTTTCTTT
once	TRBD1	TRBV7-2	18	TRBJ2-7	CASSLATRRTGLTYEQYF	TGTGCCAGCAGCTTAGCCACCCGGCGGACAGGGTTGACCTACGAGCAGTACTTC
NA	NA	TRBV5-6	16	TRBJ1-2	CASSLPLGTANYGYTF	TGTGCCAGCAGCTTGCCTTTGGGGACCGCTAACTATGGCTACACCTTC
NA	NA	TRBV3-1/TRBV3-2	16	TRBJ1-5	CASSQGSGGRNQPQHF	TGTGCCAGCAGCCAAGGGTCAGGCGGTCGCAATCAGCCCCAGCATTTT
NA	NA	TRBV6-5	13	TRBJ2-1	CASSYRQNNEQFF	TGTGCCAGCAGTTACCGTCAGAACAATGAGCAGTTCTTC
once	NA	TRBV19	15	TRBJ2-5	CASEGLRGRQETQYF	TGTGCCAGTGAAGGGCTAAGGGGAAGGCAAGAGACCCAGTACTTC
NA	NA	TRBV5-5	17	TRBJ2-4	CASSLVGGELAKNIQYF	TGTGCCAGCAGCTTGGTGGGGGGAGAGCTAGCCAAAAACATTCAGTACTTC
few	NA	TRBV6-5	14	TRBJ2-1	CASSSGLRSNEQFF	TGTGCCAGCAGTTCGGGCCTGAGAAGCAATGAGCAGTTCTTC
NA	NA	TRBV4-2	15	TRBJ2-1	CASSQVRGTYNEQFF	TGTGCCAGCAGCCAAGTTAGGGGGACCTACAATGAGCAGTTCTTC
NA	NA	TRBV7-9	18	TRBJ1-4	CASSLGVVGADRNEKLFF	TGTGCCAGCAGCTTAGGGGTGGTCGGGGCGGACCGTAATGAAAAACTGTTTTTT
few	NA	TRBV7-3	13	TRBJ1-5	CASSLDSNQPQHF	TGTGCCAGCAGCTTGGACAGCAATCAGCCCCAGCATTTT
once	NA	TRBV5-6	17	TRBJ1-3	CASNKPGRKGDGNTIYF	TGTGCCAGCAACAAACCGGGACGTAAAGGAGATGGAAACACCATATATTTT
NA	NA	TRBV18	14	TRBJ1-6	CASSPMTTNSPLHF	TGTGCCAGCTCGCCTATGACCACAAATTCACCCCTCCACTTT
NA	TRBD2	TRBV27	15	TRBJ2-3	CASRRGSGGADTQYF	TGTGCCAGCAGGAGGGGTAGCGGGGGAGCAGATACGCAGTATTTT
NA	NA	TRBV7-9	14	TRBJ1-4	CASSLRQGNEKLFF	TGTGCCAGCAGCTTAAGGCAGGGGAATGAAAAACTGTTTTTT
NA	NA	TRBV28	13	TRBJ1-2	CARRRDGNYGYTF	TGTGCACGACGAAGAGACGGTAACTATGGCTACACCTTC
NA	TRBD1	TRBV5-1	15	TRBJ2-7	CASSDRGGSNYEQYF	TGCGCCAGTTCAGACAGGGGTGGAAGCAACTACGAGCAGTACTTC
NA	NA	TRBV18	15	TRBJ1-1	CASSQDWGRDTEAFF	TGTGCCAGCTCCCAAGATTGGGGCAGGGACACTGAAGCTTTCTTT
NA	NA	TRBV3-1/TRBV3-2	11	TRBJ1-6	CASSQDNLVHF	TGTGCCAGCAGCCAAGACAACCTTGTCCACTTT
once	TRBD1	TRBV5-1	17	TRBJ2-3	CASSWEFRDRASRTQYF	TGCGCCAGCAGCTGGGAGTTCCGGGACAGGGCGTCGCGCACGCAGTATTTT
once	TRBD1	TRBV2	13	TRBJ1-3	CATRGAAGNTIYF	TGCGCCACCAGGGGGGCGGCTGGAAACACCATATATTTT
NA	NA	TRBV6-6	13	TRBJ1-5	CASRLDEAQPQHF	TGTGCCAGCAGACTGGACGAGGCTCAGCCCCAGCATTTT
NA	NA	TRBV28	10	TRBJ1-1	CASSSSEAFF	TGTGCCAGCAGTAGTAGTGAAGCTTTCTTT
NA	TRBD1	TRBV5-6	17	TRBJ1-1	CASSLKPGQGATTEAFF	TGTGCCAGCAGCTTGAAACCGGGACAGGGGGCGACCACTGAAGCTTTCTTT
NA	NA	TRBV4-1	14	TRBJ2-1	CASSQERGGNEQFF	TGCGCCAGCAGCCAAGAGCGGGGTGGTAATGAGCAGTTCTTC
NA	NA	TRBV5-8	16	TRBJ1-1	CASSWGYRAPNTEAFF	TGTGCCAGCAGCTGGGGGTACAGGGCCCCGAACACTGAAGCTTTCTTT
NA	TRBD1	TRBV5-1	19	TRBJ1-6	CASSLDRGITRSYNSPLHF	TGCGCCAGCAGCTTAGACAGGGGTATTACGAGGTCCTATAATTCACCCCTCCACTTT
once	TRBD1	TRBV4-2	17	TRBJ1-6	CASSQLWEGTGKPPLHF	TGTGCCAGCAGCCAGTTATGGGAGGGGACAGGGAAGCCACCCCTCCACTTT
NA	TRBD2	TRBV6-2/TRBV6-3	15	TRBJ2-5	CASSYKRGGPETQYF	TGTGCCAGCAGTTACAAGCGGGGGGGCCCAGAGACCCAGTACTTC
NA	TRBD1	TRBV19	13	TRBJ2-5	CASSQQQGETQYF	TGTGCCAGTAGTCAACAACAGGGGGAGACCCAGTACTTC
NA	TRBD2	TRBV6-5	14	TRBJ2-7	CASSRGGKGYEQYF	TGTGCCAGCAGCCGGGGGGGAAAAGGCTACGAGCAGTACTTC
NA	NA	TRBV29-1	13	TRBJ1-4	CSVDAGANEKLFF	TGCAGCGTTGATGCGGGGGCTAATGAAAAACTGTTTTTT
NA	NA	TRBV6-5	14	TRBJ2-7	CASSYGQSLGEQYF	TGTGCCAGCAGTTACGGACAGTCTCTCGGCGAGCAGTACTTC
few	NA	TRBV11-2	12	TRBJ1-2	CASSRGRTGYTF	TGTGCCAGCAGCCGCGGAAGGACTGGCTACACCTTC
once	NA	TRBV11-2	13	TRBJ1-5	CASSLSGYQPQHF	TGTGCCAGCAGCTTGTCAGGGTACCAGCCCCAGCATTTT